This T cell receptor (beta chain) comes out of a study of human T cells and chemical hapten exposure. The overall study: A patient group, mainly female, showed alopecia areata, totalis or universalis. The study's findings and limits: Controls formed significantly fewer large CDR3 similarity clusters than expanded TCRs did.

TCRdb used MiXCR to reprocess the RACE reads, holding one entry per CDR3 protein. Found here are 80,000 to 100,000 distinct CDR3 sequences, about 10% of them singletons; the top ten hold less than 5%. Time point noted: patch test 2, 6 weeks after DPC sensitization. Treatment denoted: therapeutic diphenylcyclopropenone sensitization with weekly scalp DPC. From germline, CDR1 is ENHRY and CDR2 SYGVKD. V gave up 11 bases and J gave up 8 bases; unmatched junction bases: 11. The CDR3 extends over 14 amino acids. This clonotype came up many times. Its specificity is unknown. The genes are TRBV10-3 and TRBJ1-6; TRBD1 agrees at 8 bases. The sequence was obtained from a woman aged 45-65 years with alopecia areata. Some clones in this sample may be carry-over from other donors' samples. Sample: whole blood, taken in connection with sensitization to the hapten diphenylcyclopropenone (DPC). In nucleotides, the CDR3 is TGTGCCGTCTCAGGGGGACAGGTCGATTCACCCCTCCACTTT. Its protein is CAVSGGQVDSPLHF.